A single sample gave rise to the 26 T cell receptor beta chains below, sequenced in a study of blood T cell repertoires in COVID-19. Only in-frame clones appear in the TCRdb table, and some are missing; sequencing was by immunoSEQ multiplex PCR. The table records fewer than 350,000 clones, roughly 87% of them present only once. Sequencing was carried out using peripheral blood. These receptors came from a man between 18 and 35 years old with active or convalescent COVID-19.

The chain employs TRBV9 and TRBJ2-3; perhaps TRBD2 as D (5 bases). V lost 0 bases and J 3 bases, leaving 8 bases between the germline ends. The CDR3 loop spans 14 amino acids. Germline V gene data show CDR1 as SGDLS and CDR2 as YYNGEE. The CDR3 spells CASSVGRGTDTQYF. CDR3 DNA: TGTGCCAGCAGCGTAGGACGGGGAACAGATACGCAGTATTTT. Full variable domain (missing parts from reference TRBV9 and TRBJ2-3): DSGVTQTPKHLITATGQRVTLRCSPRSGDLSVYWYQQSLDQGLQFLIQYYNGEERAKGNILERFSAQQFPDLHSELNLSSLELGDSALYFCASSVGRGTDTQYFGPGTRLTVL.

This chain connects TRBV5-6 to TRBJ2-3; 14 positions agree with TRBD2. The CDR3 length is 18 residues. Germline CDR1 reads SGHDT; CDR2 reads YYEEEE. Trimming cost V 4 bases and J 4 bases; bases outside gene matches: 11. DNA of the CDR3: TGTGCCAGCAGCCCCGGACTAGCGGGGGGTGCCGAGGCAGATACGCAGTATTTT. Its protein product is CASSPGLAGGAEADTQYF.

The V call is TRBV6-2 or TRBV6-3, the J call TRBJ2-2; 7 bases fit TRBD1. Germline values: CDR1 MNHEY, CDR2 SVGEGT. V was pared by 6 bases and J by 5 bases, with 12 bases of the junction left unmatched. This CDR3 has 16 amino acids. The CDR3 DNA reads TGTGCCAGCAGCCCTATAGGACAGGTAGCTACCGGGGAGCTGTTTTTT. This gives the protein CASSPIGQVATGELFF.

Of note for this clone: Other DNA sequences within the sample encode an identical CDR3. V is TRBV19 and J is TRBJ1-5; 8 nucleotides align to TRBD1. The CDR3 is 16 amino acids. Germline lookup yields CDR1 LNHDA and CDR2 SQIVND (reference sequence). The V and J ends lost 5 bases and 2 bases, in that order; junction bases with no gene match: 8. The CDR3 DNA is TGTGCCAGTAGTCCCAGGACAGGGATGGGCAATCAGCCCCAGCATTTT. This gives the protein CASSPRTGMGNQPQHF.

As DNA, the CDR3 is TGCGCCAGCAGCCAAGATCCAGGCGGGGGGGCATCTGGGGAGCTGTTTTTT. This gives the protein CASSQDPGGGASGELFF. The rearrangement joins TRBV4-3 to TRBJ2-2; 9 bases match TRBD2. Germline loops: CDR1 LGHNA, CDR2 YSLEER. The length of the CDR3 is 17 residues. Trimming took 0 bases from V and 8 from J; bases not matched to a gene: 10.

The chain recombines TRBV5-6 with TRBJ2-7; tentative D call: TRBD1 (6 bases). This CDR3 has 13 amino acids. V lost 4 bases and J lost 1, with 9 bases in between. Germline V gene lookup returns CDR1 SGHDT and CDR2 YYEEEE. The CDR3 bases are TGTGCCAGCAGCCCCGGACAGTCCTACGAGCAGTACTTC. Amino acids: CASSPGQSYEQYF.

The V call is TRBV10-3, the J call TRBJ1-1; D not resolved. The CDR3 is 13 amino acids. CDR1 is ENHRY, CDR2 SYGVKD, per germline. Trimming left V 8 bases short and J 0 bases short, with 10 bases between. For the CDR3, the DNA is TGTGCCATCGTACAGAACTTGAACACTGAAGCTTTCTTT. Translation: CAIVQNLNTEAFF.

The J gene is TRBJ2-7, the V gene TRBV23-1; TRBD2 aligns across 7 bases. TRBV23-1 is an ORF; its function is uncertain. Trimming removed 6 bases from V and 0 bases from J; junction bases left unmatched: 8. CDR3 length: 15 residues. Here the CDR3 DNA reads TGCGCCAGCAGCCCTCGGGGGGAAAGCTCCTACGAGCAGTACTTC. Residues: CASSPRGESSYEQYF.

This chain joins TRBV10-3 and TRBJ2-7; 7 positions agree with TRBD1. The CDR3 has 14 residues. Trimming cost V 10 bases and J 3 bases; bases outside gene matches: 12. The germline gives CDR1 ENHRY, CDR2 SYGVKD. The CDR3 sequence: CATNTRDRHYEQYF. In DNA, the CDR3 is TGTGCCACGAACACCCGGGACAGACACTACGAGCAGTACTTC.

This chain's CDR3 is CASGLVPLTSGSVDTQYF. In DNA form, the CDR3 reads TGTGCTAGTGGTTTGGTACCCCTCACTAGCGGTAGTGTAGATACGCAGTATTTT. V usage is TRBV12-5 and J usage is TRBJ2-3; 8 bases are a match to TRBD2. V lost 0 bases and J lost 5; bases outside the gene matches: 13. CDR1 and CDR2 (germline): LGHNT, FRNRAP. The CDR3 sequence is 18 residues long.

The rearrangement uses TRBV9 and TRBJ1-4; TRBD1 matches 7 bases. Germline V gives CDR1 SGDLS, CDR2 YYNGEE. The CDR3 runs 16 residues. Trimming cost V 0 bases and J 7 bases; bases outside gene matches: 9. The CDR3, as DNA: TGTGCCAGCAGCGTAGCGAGGGACAGCGCGAGTGAAAAACTGTTTTTT. Translation gives CASSVARDSASEKLFF.

This chain links TRBV19 with TRBJ2-7; TRBD1 might be the D (6 bases). This CDR3 comprises 17 residues. CDR1 is LNHDA and CDR2 is SQIVND in the germline V gene (reference sequence). The V gene lost 3 bases and the J gene lost 3 bases, with 21 bases spanning the gap. CDR3 sequence: CASSIGDNRGLSYEQYF. The DNA for the CDR3 is TGTGCCAGTAGTATCGGGGACAACCGGGGTCTGAGCTACGAGCAGTACTTC.

The J gene is TRBJ1-2, the V gene TRBV12-5, with 8 bases that match TRBD1. Germline-derived CDR1 and CDR2 are LGHNT and FRNRAP. With V trimmed by 6 bases and J by 2 bases, 5 bases remained unmatched. The CDR3 consists of 14 residues. In nucleotides, the CDR3 is TGTGCTAGTGGAACCTCAGGGGGCAACTATGGCTACACCTTC. This gives the protein CASGTSGGNYGYTF.

The gene calls are TRBV2 and TRBJ2-1; D gene ambiguous. In germline, CDR1 is SNHLY, CDR2 FYNNEI. Trimming removed 9 bases at V and 1 base at J, with 10 bases between. This CDR3 comprises 13 residues. CDR3 sequence reads: CARRNGSYNEQFF. The DNA of the CDR3 is TGTGCCAGGCGGAATGGATCCTACAATGAGCAGTTCTTC.

As DNA, the CDR3 is TGTGCCAGCAGGAACGCAGAAGGAGAAGAGACCCAGTACTTC. Protein sequence: CASRNAEGEETQYF. The chain couples TRBV2 to TRBJ2-5; no clear D. The CDR3 runs to 14 residues. V shed 6 bases and J shed 3 bases, with 14 bases lying between them. Germline V gene sequence: CDR1 SNHLY, CDR2 FYNNEI.

This clone was counted only a few times. The chain links TRBV6-4 to TRBJ1-1; possibly TRBD1 for D (6 bases). There are 15 residues in the CDR3. The germline CDR1 and CDR2 sequences are MRHNA and SNTAGT. V dropped 5 bases and J dropped 4 bases, with 17 bases sitting between them. CDR3 in DNA: TGTGCCAGCAGTCTTAAACCAGGGGAGGGCACTGAAGCTTTCTTT. Translation gives CASSLKPGEGTEAFF.

The V call is TRBV27, the J call TRBJ2-1; TRBD2 matches at 9 bases. Germline values: CDR1 MNHEY, CDR2 SMNVEV (reference sequence). This CDR3 has 13 amino acids. The V gene end was trimmed by 10 bases and the J gene end by 9 bases; junction bases not matched to a gene: 10. The CDR3 DNA reads TGTGCCACTATAGCGGGGGAGTCGCCTGAGCAGTTCTTC. Residues: CATIAGESPEQFF.

The CDR3 DNA sequence: TGTGCCAGTAGTACCAGGGGGGAGGAAGGCAATCAGCCCCAGCATTTT. Its protein product is CASSTRGEEGNQPQHF. The V and J genes are TRBV19 and TRBJ1-5, with 7 bases fitting TRBD1. The V and J ends lost 4 bases and 2 bases, in that order; junction bases with no gene match: 8. The CDR3 spans 16 residues. Germline V CDR1 and CDR2: LNHDA, SQIVND (reference sequence). The full variable domain, with the rest looked up from reference TRBV19 and TRBJ1-5, is DGGITQSPKYLFRKEGQNVTLSCEQNLNHDAMYWYRQDPGQGLRLIYYSQIVNDFQKGDIAEGYSVSREKKESFPLTVTSAQKNPTAFYLCASSTRGEEGNQPQHFGDGTRLSIL.

This chain uses TRBV19 with TRBJ2-2, with 8 bases fitting TRBD1. The CDR3 length is 17 residues. Germline CDR1 and CDR2: LNHDA and SQIVND (reference sequence). Losses at the gene ends were 3 bases for V and 8 bases for J; bases not matched to a gene: 14. The CDR3, as DNA: TGTGCCAGTAGTATGTTGTACGCGGACAGGGAGGTAGGGGAGCTGTTTTTT. Amino acids: CASSMLYADREVGELFF.

This clone came up once. The chain employs TRBV14 and TRBJ1-6; D is uncertain. Trimming pared 4 bases from V and 10 bases from J, leaving 11 bases between. CDR1 is SGHDN and CDR2 is FVKESK in the germline V gene. The CDR3 is made up of 13 amino acids. The CDR3 spells CASSPVGESPLHF. The CDR3 region has the DNA TGTGCCAGCAGCCCTGTCGGAGAGTCACCCCTCCACTTT. Using reference TRBV14 and TRBJ1-6 for the parts outside the CDR3, the full variable domain is EAGVTQFPSHSVIEKGQTVTLRCDPISGHDNLYWYRRVMGKEIKFLLHFVKESKQDESGMPNNRFLAERTGGTYSTLKVQPAELEDSGVYFCASSPVGESPLHFGNGTRLTVT.

The rearrangement links TRBV7-2 to TRBJ2-5; 10 bases match TRBD1. The CDR3 loop spans 16 amino acids. CDR1 is SGHTA and CDR2 is FQGNSA in the germline V gene. V was pared by 1 base and J by 3 bases, with 5 bases of the junction left unmatched. CDR3 loop: CASSLEGQGREETQYF. CDR3 sequence (DNA): TGTGCCAGCAGCTTAGAGGGACAGGGGAGAGAAGAGACCCAGTACTTC.

The V call is TRBV5-1, the J call TRBJ2-7, with 7 nucleotides matching TRBD2. Germline CDR1 is SGHRS and CDR2 is YFSETQ. The CDR3 is 13 residues long. V lost 4 bases to trimming and J lost 4 bases; unmatched junction nucleotides: 5. The CDR3 DNA reads TGCGCCAGCAGCCAACTGGGGGGGTACGAGCAGTACTTC. Its translation: CASSQLGGYEQYF. Complete variable domain (other parts from reference TRBV5-1 and TRBJ2-7): KAGVTQTPRYLIKTRGQQVTLSCSPISGHRSVSWYQQTPGQGLQFLFEYFSETQRNKGNFPGRFSGRQFSNSRSEMNVSTLELGDSALYLCASSQLGGYEQYFGPGTRLTVT.

The chain couples TRBV4-3 to TRBJ2-4, with 7 positions matching TRBD1. Germline loops: CDR1 LGHNA, CDR2 YSLEER. The CDR3 contains 16 residues. Unmatched junction bases numbered 8, after V lost 1 base and J lost 5 bases. The chain's CDR3 is CASSQASFGTENIQYF. The CDR3 bases are TGCGCCAGCAGCCAAGCATCTTTCGGGACAGAAAACATTCAGTACTTC.

CDR3 nucleotides: TGTGCCAGCAGCCAGAGGACTAGTCTCGGCTACGAGCAGTACTTC. It encodes CASSQRTSLGYEQYF. The V call is TRBV4-2, the J call TRBJ2-7; 7 bases match TRBD2. This CDR3 has 15 residues. From germline, CDR1 is LGHNA and CDR2 YNFKEQ. The J segment lost 3 bases and the V segment lost 3 bases, leaving 8 bases of the junction unmatched.

The V and J genes are TRBV18 and TRBJ2-5; D may be TRBD2 (5 bases). CDR1 and CDR2 (germline): KGHSH, LQKENI. The CDR3 consists of 14 residues. The V and J ends lost 5 bases and 2 bases respectively, with 12 bases between them. CDR3 in amino acids: CASSGGRPQETQYF. CDR3 in DNA: TGTGCCAGCTCAGGAGGACGGCCGCAAGAGACCCAGTACTTC.

This chain joins TRBV9 and TRBJ1-1, with no clear D. Germline values: CDR1 SGDLS, CDR2 YYNGEE. The CDR3 covers 16 residues. V lost 1 base to trimming and J lost 0 bases, with 13 bases between them. CDR3: CASSVSKSSMNTEAFF. The CDR3, as DNA: TGTGCCAGCAGCGTATCGAAGAGTAGTATGAACACTGAAGCTTTCTTT.